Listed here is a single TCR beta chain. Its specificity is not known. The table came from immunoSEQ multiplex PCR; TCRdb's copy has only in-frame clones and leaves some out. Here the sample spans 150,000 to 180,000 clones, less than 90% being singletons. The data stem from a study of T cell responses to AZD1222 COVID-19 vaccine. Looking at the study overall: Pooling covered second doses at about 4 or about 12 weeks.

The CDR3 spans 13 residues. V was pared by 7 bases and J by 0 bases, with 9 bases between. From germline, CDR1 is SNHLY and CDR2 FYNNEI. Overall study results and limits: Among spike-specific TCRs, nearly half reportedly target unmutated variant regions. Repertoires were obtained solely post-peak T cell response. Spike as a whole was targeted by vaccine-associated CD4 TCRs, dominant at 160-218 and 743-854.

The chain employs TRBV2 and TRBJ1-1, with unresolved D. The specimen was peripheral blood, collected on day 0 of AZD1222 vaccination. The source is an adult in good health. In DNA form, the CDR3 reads TGTGCCAGCACCAACGCATTGAACACTGAAGCTTTCTTT. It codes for CASTNALNTEAFF.